This TCR beta chain derives from a study of OX40 agonist ivuxolimab in advanced cancers. For the study at large: Partial responses were achieved by three patients, of whom one had hepatocellular carcinoma and two had cutaneous melanoma.

V shed 4 bases, J shed 2 bases, and the junction held 18 bases outside the gene matches. The CDR3 runs 20 residues. Germline V gene lookup returns CDR1 SNHLY and CDR2 FYNNEI. Sequenced by immunoSEQ multiplex PCR; TCRdb stores in-frame clones only, minus some. The repertoire consists of approximately 25,000 clones, with around 88% occurring once and the leading ten covering 25% to 30%. The receptor was isolated from an adult with an advanced solid tumor such as melanoma, head and neck, liver or kidney cancer. The rearrangement links TRBV2 to TRBJ1-5, with 9 bases fitting TRBD1. The source was CD4+ or CD8+ T cells sorted from blood, collected in a trial of the OX40 agonist ivuxolimab. CDR3 loop: CASSGFRDRVVFLGNQPQHF. CDR3 DNA sequence: TGTGCCAGCAGTGGATTCCGGGACAGGGTAGTATTCCTTGGCAATCAGCCCCAGCATTTT.